This T cell receptor beta chain appears in the sequencing data of a study of T cells after yellow fever vaccination. The overall study: SMART-Seq v4 Ultra Low Input served to prepare low-cell-number fractions.

Germline V gene sequence: CDR1 SEHNR, CDR2 FQNEAQ (reference sequence). The junction had 10 bases not matched to a gene; V was cut back by 5 bases and J by 6 bases. There are 16 residues in the CDR3. Study conclusions and caveats: A faster peak, day 5 versus 15, was reached by the weaker secondary response. Clones from primary vaccination mostly reappeared after the booster (96% CD4, around 90% CD8).

In this sample, this clonotype turned up many times. Its specificity is unknown. MiXCR was run by TCRdb on the 5' RACE reads, yielding one entry per CDR3 protein. This repertoire shows 100,000 to 150,000 distinct CDR3 sequences, about 8.4% found once; its top ten account for approximately 39%. Sequencing used CD8+ T cells sorted from PBMCs, obtained on the day of the yellow fever booster vaccination. This sequence originates from a man between 18 and 29 years old who received the YFV17D yellow fever vaccine. The chain has TRBV7-9 and TRBJ2-1; 10 nucleotides agree with TRBD2. The CDR3 spells CASSTMPGLATNEQFF. The CDR3 DNA sequence: TGTGCCAGCAGCACAATGCCGGGACTAGCGACCAATGAGCAGTTCTTC.